Presented here are 18 T cell receptor beta chains from one specimen sequenced in a study of blood T cell repertoires in COVID-19. Clones were sequenced by immunoSEQ multiplex PCR, and TCRdb holds only the in-frame ones, with some missing. The sample holds about 270,000 clones, around 90% seen once. The specimen sequenced was PBMCs or T cells enriched from blood (not recorded which). These receptors originate from a young woman with acute COVID-19.

This clone was observed once. The chain links TRBV7-9 to TRBJ2-3; TRBD2 matches 9 bases. Germline V gives CDR1 SEHNR, CDR2 FQNEAQ (reference sequence). This CDR3 comprises 15 residues. After removal of 1 base from V and 6 bases from J, the junction contained 5 bases not matched to a gene. The CDR3 DNA reads as TGTGCCAGCAGCTTAGGGGCGGGAGGGCCGGATACGCAGTATTTT. It encodes CASSLGAGGPDTQYF.

The rearrangement links TRBV28 to TRBJ1-6; D ambiguous. Germline V CDR1 and CDR2: MDHEN, SYDVKM. V lost 5 bases to trimming and J lost 12 bases, with 17 bases between them. CDR3 length equals 14 residues. The CDR3 nucleotides are TGTGCCAGCAGTCAAGATGACTCAATTCGACCCCTCCACTTT. Translation gives CASSQDDSIRPLHF.

V is TRBV28 and J is TRBJ1-5; 12 bases map to TRBD1. The germline V gene has CDR1 MDHEN and CDR2 SYDVKM. V was pared by 8 bases and J by 6 bases, with 5 bases of the junction left unmatched. This CDR3 is 14 amino acids long. The DNA for the CDR3 is TGTGCCAGCTGGGGACAGGGGGCCACTCAGCCCCAGCATTTT. This gives the protein CASWGQGATQPQHF.

The chain has TRBV12-3 or TRBV12-4 and TRBJ2-7, with D perhaps matching TRBD2 (6 bases). Trimming shortened V by 3 bases and J by 5 bases, and 11 bases separated the two germline ends. The CDR3 contains 13 residues. CDR3 nucleotide sequence: TGTGCCAGCAGTTTTGGCGGGGCCAACGAGCAGTACTTC. Translated: CASSFGGANEQYF.

The V and J genes are TRBV6-5 and TRBJ2-7; D uncertain. Germline-derived CDR1 and CDR2 are MNHEY and SVGAGI. The CDR3 sequence is 14 residues long. V lost 4 bases and J lost 0, with 10 bases in between. In DNA, the CDR3 is TGTGCCAGCAGTTTGACACCGAGCTCCTACGAGCAGTACTTC. It yields the protein CASSLTPSSYEQYF.

The J gene is TRBJ1-6, the V gene TRBV27; 9 nucleotides agree with TRBD1. Unmatched junction bases numbered 5, after V lost 6 bases and J lost 8 bases. The CDR3 is made up of 14 amino acids. Germline assignment: CDR1 MNHEY and CDR2 SMNVEV (reference sequence). In nucleotides, the CDR3 is TGTGCCAGCAGGGTCACAGGGGGCTATTCACCCCTCCACTTT. Translation: CASRVTGGYSPLHF.

The chain combines TRBV27 with TRBJ1-2; D remains unclear. The CDR3 length is 14 residues. The germline V gene has CDR1 MNHEY and CDR2 SMNVEV (reference sequence). Trimming removed 4 bases at V and 4 bases at J, with 13 bases between. CDR3 amino acids: CASSSIDEAYGYTF. The CDR3 nucleotides are TGTGCCAGCAGTTCGATTGACGAGGCCTATGGCTACACCTTC.

This chain joins TRBV27 and TRBJ2-7; 8 nucleotides line up with TRBD2. Germline-derived CDR1 and CDR2 are MNHEY and SMNVEV (reference sequence). The CDR3 has 14 amino acids. Germline trimming cut 6 bases from V and 7 bases from J; bases unmatched to any gene: 11. In nucleotides, the CDR3 is TGTGCCAGCAGCCCGGGAGGGGTATTGAGGGAGCAGTACTTC. Protein product: CASSPGGVLREQYF.

This clone was seen a single time. This rearrangement joins TRBV15 to TRBJ2-1; TRBD1 matches 7 bases. Unmatched junction bases numbered 0, after V lost 0 bases and J lost 1 base. The CDR3 is 15 amino acids. CDR1 LNHNV and CDR2 YYDKDF come from the germline V gene (reference sequence). The DNA for the CDR3 is TGTGCCACCAGCAGAGAGACAGGGTCCTACAATGAGCAGTTCTTC. The encoded protein is CATSRETGSYNEQFF. Based on the CDR3 plus reference TRBV15 and TRBJ2-1, the full variable domain is DAMVIQNPRYQVTQFGKPVTLSCSQTLNHNVMYWYQQKSSQAPKLLFHYYDKDFNNEADTPDNFQSRRPNTSFCFLDIRSPGLGDTAMYLCATSRETGSYNEQFFGPGTRLTVL.

The chain links TRBV23-1 to TRBJ2-2; 9 nucleotides align to TRBD2. TRBV23-1 is identified as an open reading frame with a role that is uncertain. The CDR3 is 23 residues long. V lost 3 bases to trimming and J lost 4 bases; unmatched junction nucleotides: 27. CDR3 nucleotide sequence: TGCGCCAGCAGTCATCCCCGTAAATCGACTAGCGGAGGAGGCCAGCGGGGCACCGGGGAGCTGTTTTTT. It translates to CASSHPRKSTSGGGQRGTGELFF.

The chain uses TRBV9 and TRBJ1-1; D possibly corresponds to TRBD1 (5 bases). Looked up from germline, CDR1 is SGDLS and CDR2 is YYNGEE. Between the trimmed V and J ends, which lost 5 bases and 3 bases, there was a span of 20 bases. This CDR3 is built from 16 residues. The CDR3 region is CASRRGGGNGDTEAFF. The CDR3 region has the DNA TGTGCCAGCAGAAGGGGTGGGGGGAATGGCGACACTGAAGCTTTCTTT.

The chain has TRBV7-8 and TRBJ2-1, with 15 bases fitting TRBD2. The germline gives CDR1 SGHVS, CDR2 FQNEAQ. V was pared by 3 bases and J by 6 bases, with 3 bases of the junction left unmatched. CDR3 length: 16 residues. In nucleotides, the CDR3 is TGTGCCAGCAGCTTGGGGACTAGCGGGGGGTTCAATGAGCAGTTCTTC. Its translation is CASSLGTSGGFNEQFF.

The chain carries TRBV4-3 and TRBJ2-7, with 7 bases fitting TRBD2. This CDR3 contains 15 residues. Germline V gene lookup returns CDR1 LGHNA and CDR2 YSLEER. V shed 0 bases, J shed 6 bases, and the junction held 8 bases outside the gene matches. CDR3 residues: CASSQDPGEGPEQYF. CDR3 nucleotide sequence: TGCGCCAGCAGCCAAGATCCCGGGGAGGGTCCCGAGCAGTACTTC.

The rearrangement joins TRBV9 to TRBJ2-5, with a weak D call TRBD1 (6 bases). CDR3 length equals 14 residues. V lost 4 bases, J lost 3 bases, and 13 bases lay in between. Germline V lookup: CDR1 SGDLS, CDR2 YYNGEE. The CDR3 protein is CASSLGQIEETQYF. CDR3 coding DNA: TGTGCCAGCAGCCTAGGACAGATAGAAGAGACCCAGTACTTC.

The genes are TRBV7-9 and TRBJ2-7; TRBD2 matches at 8 bases. The CDR3 length is 16 residues. Per germline, CDR1 SEHNR and CDR2 FQNEAQ (reference sequence). V was clipped by 5 bases and J by 2 bases; unmatched bases: 11. For the CDR3, the DNA is TGTGCCAGCAGCCCCCATTGGCGGGAGGAGCCCTACGAGCAGTACTTC. It yields the protein CASSPHWREEPYEQYF.

The V call is TRBV19, the J call TRBJ2-1; 12 bases agree with TRBD2. Unmatched junction bases numbered 14, after V lost 11 bases and J lost 6 bases. The length of the CDR3 is 16 residues. Per germline, CDR1 LNHDA and CDR2 SQIVND (reference sequence). The CDR3 spells CASSSGRAVSFNEQFF. The CDR3, as DNA: TGTGCCTCTTCTAGCGGGAGGGCCGTGAGTTTCAATGAGCAGTTCTTC. The entire variable domain, with the rest obtained from reference TRBV19 and TRBJ2-1, is as follows: DGGITQSPKYLFRKEGQNVTLSCEQNLNHDAMYWYRQDPGQGLRLIYYSQIVNDFQKGDIAEGYSVSREKKESFPLTVTSAQKNPTAFYLCASSSGRAVSFNEQFFGPGTRLTVL.

The chain links TRBV27 to TRBJ1-3; unclear D gene. The germline V gene has CDR1 MNHEY and CDR2 SMNVEV (reference sequence). V lost 6 bases to trimming and J lost 0 bases, with 6 bases between them. The CDR3 length is 13 residues. The CDR3 is CASRHNSGNTIYF. In DNA form, the CDR3 reads TGTGCCAGCAGACACAACTCTGGAAACACCATATATTTT.

The rearrangement joins TRBV5-6 to TRBJ2-6, with TRBD1 matching over 7 bases. Trimming took 6 bases from V and 0 from J; bases not matched to a gene: 12. Germline V lookup: CDR1 SGHDT, CDR2 YYEEEE. The CDR3 consists of 18 residues. CDR3 sequence (DNA): TGTGCCAGCACCCCATGGGACAGTACCCACTCTGGGGCCAACGTCCTGACTTTC. Protein product: CASTPWDSTHSGANVLTF.